This T cell receptor beta chain comes out of a study of blood T cell repertoires in COVID-19. Study-level background: Material from acute and convalescent COVID-19 was sourced from the United States, Italy and Spain.

This clone appeared once. This CDR3 has 14 residues. J was trimmed by 3 bases and V by 4 bases; bases with no gene match: 5. Profiling relied on immunoSEQ multiplex PCR, and the TCRdb table lists in-frame clones only, not all of them. The sample has 100,000 to 150,000 clones; under 85% are singletons. The specimen sequenced was peripheral blood. The chain recombines TRBV5-7 with TRBJ1-1, with 8 bases identical to TRBD1. TRBV5-7 is treated as an ORF (open reading frame) with a function not yet certain. The receptor comes from a man aged 35 to 55 with active or convalescent COVID-19. The CDR3 protein is CASSPQGEDTEAFF. The CDR3 DNA follows: TGTGCCAGCAGCCCACAGGGGGAAGACACTGAAGCTTTCTTT.